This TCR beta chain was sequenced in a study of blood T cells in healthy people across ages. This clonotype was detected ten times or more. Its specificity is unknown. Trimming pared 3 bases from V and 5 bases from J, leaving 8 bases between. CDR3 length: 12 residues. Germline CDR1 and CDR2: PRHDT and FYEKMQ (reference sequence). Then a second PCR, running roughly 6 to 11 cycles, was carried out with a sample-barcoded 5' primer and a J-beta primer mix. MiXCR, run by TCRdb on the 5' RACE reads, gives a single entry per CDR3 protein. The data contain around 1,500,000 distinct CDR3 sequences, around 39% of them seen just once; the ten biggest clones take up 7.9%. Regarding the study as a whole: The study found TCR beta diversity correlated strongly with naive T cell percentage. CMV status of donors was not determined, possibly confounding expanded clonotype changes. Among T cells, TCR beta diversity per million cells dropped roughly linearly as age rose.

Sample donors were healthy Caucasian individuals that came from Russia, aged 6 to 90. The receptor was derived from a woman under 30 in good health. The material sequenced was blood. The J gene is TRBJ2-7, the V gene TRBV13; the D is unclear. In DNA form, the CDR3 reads TGTGCCAGCAGCTTGATCGCGGACGAGCAGTACTTC. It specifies CASSLIADEQYF.